This T cell receptor beta chain was profiled in a study of T-cell reconstitution after alpha-beta-depleted transplantation in children. Study-level findings and limits: Newly produced T cells mostly accounted for T-cell counts and diversity one year post-transplant. By about two months after transplant, alpha-beta T cells reportedly arose from several hundred graft clones that had expanded.

This sample's TCRbeta library carried unique molecular identifier barcodes. TCRdb recomputed calls from the PCR reads with MiXCR, one row per CDR3 protein. The table lists fewer than 500,000 distinct CDR3 sequences, approximately 42% of them singletons, with roughly a quarter in the top ten. V was pared by 2 bases and J by 6 bases, with 11 bases between. Looked up from germline, CDR1 is MNHEY and CDR2 is SVGAGI. The CDR3 consists of 14 residues. Comment on this clonotype: Its antigen remains unidentified.

This specimen consisted of PBMCs, obtained before TCRalphabeta/CD19-depleted stem cell transplant. This TCR derives from a girl aged 2-9 years with aplastic anemia, due to receive a stem cell transplant. This rearrangement joins TRBV6-5 to TRBJ1-5; D might be TRBD1 (6 bases). DNA for the CDR3: TGTGCCAGCAGTTACGGGGGGGCAGGTCAGCCCCAGCATTTT. This codes for CASSYGGAGQPQHF.